Presented here are 21 T cell receptor beta chains from one specimen sequenced in a study of blood T cell repertoires in COVID-19. TCRdb's table, derived via immunoSEQ multiplex PCR, lists solely in-frame clones and lacks some. The sample shows roughly 53,000 clones, roughly 80% of them seen only once. Specimen: peripheral blood. Receptors originate from a man between 50 and 59 years old with acute or convalescent COVID-19.

V gene TRBV4-2 combines with J gene TRBJ2-2, with D possibly being TRBD1 (5 bases). Germline CDR1 is LGHNA and CDR2 is YNFKEQ. V gave up 0 bases and J gave up 4 bases, with 18 bases separating them. This CDR3 region has 18 residues. In nucleotides, the CDR3 is TGTGCCAGCAGCCAAGATTCGGTGACAGTCCGACTCACCGGGGAGCTGTTTTTT. It yields the protein CASSQDSVTVRLTGELFF.

The chain joins TRBV21-1 to TRBJ2-1; the table's TRBD1 call for D was not verified on the DNA. TRBV21-1 is a pseudogene segment. The CDR3 consists of 16 residues. CDR3 DNA sequence: TGTGCCAGCAGCAAAGACGCAGGGAACTCCTACAATGAGCAGTTCTTC. Translated: CASSKDAGNSYNEQFF.

This rearrangement joins TRBV5-6 to TRBJ2-7, with D possibly matching TRBD2 (5 bases). CDR1 and CDR2 from the germline V gene are SGHDT and YYEEEE. This CDR3 region has 14 residues. V lost 1 base to trimming and J lost 2 bases, with 10 bases between them. CDR3 amino acids: CASSLRGLPYEQYF. For the CDR3, the DNA is TGTGCCAGCAGCTTGCGAGGGCTGCCCTACGAGCAGTACTTC.

The V call is TRBV5-1, the J call TRBJ2-1, with D tentatively TRBD2 (7 bases). This CDR3 contains 14 residues. Germline-derived CDR1 and CDR2 are SGHRS and YFSETQ. The V and J ends lost 4 bases and 5 bases respectively, with 13 bases between them. For the CDR3, the DNA is TGCGCCAGCAGCGTAGGGGGGGCTGACAATGAGCAGTTCTTC. Protein: CASSVGGADNEQFF.

The chain employs TRBV6-5 and TRBJ1-1; D ambiguous. Trimming pared 7 bases from V and 3 bases from J, leaving 12 bases between. The CDR3 totals 13 residues. From germline, CDR1 is MNHEY and CDR2 SVGAGI. CDR3 protein: CASIGEGDTEAFF. The CDR3 DNA reads TGTGCCAGCATCGGGGAGGGAGACACTGAAGCTTTCTTT.

The V and J genes are TRBV4-2 and TRBJ1-1, with TRBD1 as a possible D gene (6 bases). Trimming took off 2 bases at V and 0 bases at J, with 16 bases between the two ends. The germline gives CDR1 LGHNA, CDR2 YNFKEQ. There are 17 residues in the CDR3. CDR3 nucleotide sequence: TGTGCCAGCAGCCAATGGTACAGGGCAAATCTGAACACTGAAGCTTTCTTT. Protein sequence: CASSQWYRANLNTEAFF.

The CDR3 DNA follows: TGTGCCAGCAGCTTAGATCTAGCGGGAGGCAATGAGCAGTTCTTC. It encodes CASSLDLAGGNEQFF. The J gene is TRBJ2-1, the V gene TRBV7-2; 11 nucleotides line up with TRBD2. The V segment lost 1 base and the J segment 6 bases; nucleotides outside the gene matches: 2. The germline V gene encodes CDR1 SGHTA and CDR2 FQGNSA. The CDR3 is 15 residues long. The complete variable domain, with remaining parts taken from reference TRBV7-2 and TRBJ2-1, reads GAGVSQSPSNKVTEKGKDVELRCDPISGHTALYWYRQSLGQGLEFLIYFQGNSAPDKSGLPSDRFSAERTGGSVSTLTIQRTQQEDSAVYLCASSLDLAGGNEQFFGPGTRLTVL.

The chain employs TRBV15 and TRBJ2-1; no firm D call. The CDR3 loop spans 13 amino acids. V gave up 0 bases and J gave up 10 bases, with 10 bases separating them. The germline CDR1 and CDR2 sequences are LNHNV and YYDKDF (reference sequence). The CDR3 DNA reads as TGTGCCACCAGCAGAGATCTGTCGCGGGAGCAGTTCTTC. Translated: CATSRDLSREQFF.

This clone has only one observation. The V call is TRBV10-3, the J call TRBJ1-1; D perhaps matches TRBD1 (6 bases). The V end lost 0 bases, the J end lost 3 bases, and 11 bases lay between the germline ends. From germline, CDR1 is ENHRY and CDR2 SYGVKD. The CDR3 extends over 15 amino acids. The CDR3 bases are TGTGCCATCAGTGAGTCGAGGGCAGGGGACACTGAAGCTTTCTTT. Encoded protein: CAISESRAGDTEAFF.

The chain links TRBV27 to TRBJ2-3; the D is unclear. Germline CDR1 MNHEY, CDR2 SMNVEV (reference sequence). The germline V and J ends were trimmed by 7 bases and 4 bases, with 3 bases remaining between them. The CDR3 runs to 10 residues. The chain's CDR3 is CASTSDTQYF. CDR3 bases: TGTGCCAGCACCTCAGATACGCAGTATTTT.

The chain links TRBV5-5 to TRBJ2-1; no clear D. In germline, CDR1 is SGHKS, CDR2 YYEKEE (reference sequence). This CDR3 spans 13 amino acids. The germline V and J ends were trimmed by 8 bases and 4 bases, with 13 bases remaining between them. The CDR3 nucleotides read TGTGCCAGTGGTACGTTCCAGTACAATGAGCAGTTCTTC. Protein sequence: CASGTFQYNEQFF.

The chain recombines TRBV27 with TRBJ1-2; D might be TRBD1 (6 bases). Germline loops: CDR1 MNHEY, CDR2 SMNVEV (reference sequence). The CDR3 sequence is 13 residues long. V was shortened by 5 bases and J by 6 bases, with 13 bases between the two germline ends. CDR3 amino acids: CASSPLDRHGYTF. CDR3 in DNA: TGTGCCAGCAGTCCGCTCGACAGGCATGGCTACACCTTC.

V gene TRBV27 combines with J gene TRBJ2-3; D may be TRBD1 (5 bases). V was trimmed by 2 bases and J by 2 bases, leaving 11 bases between them. The CDR3 covers 15 residues. Germline V gene data show CDR1 as MNHEY and CDR2 as SMNVEV (reference sequence). CDR3 DNA: TGTGCCAGCAGTTTAAGCAGGGTCTACACAGATACGCAGTATTTT. Its protein is CASSLSRVYTDTQYF.

This clone showed up just a few times. The rearrangement links TRBV5-8 to TRBJ2-2, with 10 bases lining up with TRBD1. The J segment lost 3 bases and the V segment lost 3 bases, leaving 2 bases of the junction unmatched. Germline CDR1 is SGHTS and CDR2 is YDEGEE. The CDR3 contains 15 residues. The CDR3 here is CASSSTGGYTGELFF. As DNA, the CDR3 is TGTGCCAGCAGCTCGACAGGGGGCTACACCGGGGAGCTGTTTTTT.

The chain combines TRBV5-1 with TRBJ2-3; 12 bases are a match to TRBD2. The V gene's germline CDR1 is SGHRS and CDR2 YFSETQ. The CDR3 length is 16 residues. V shed 4 bases and J 0 bases; nucleotides not matched to a gene: 3. The CDR3 loop reads CASSAGLAGSTDTQYF. The DNA for the CDR3 is TGCGCCAGCAGCGCCGGACTAGCGGGGAGCACAGATACGCAGTATTTT.

This clone was recorded only once. The chain links TRBV11-1 to TRBJ2-1; 9 bases fit TRBD1. Unmatched junction bases numbered 4, after V lost 4 bases and J lost 15 bases. Germline CDR1 and CDR2: SGHAT and FQDESV (reference sequence). The CDR3 is 11 amino acids. DNA for the CDR3: TGTGCCAGCAGCTCCGCGACAGGGGGGTTCTTC. Translated: CASSSATGGFF. Complete variable domain (other parts from reference TRBV11-1 and TRBJ2-1): EAEVAQSPRYKITEKSQAVAFWCDPISGHATLYWYRQILGQGPELLVQFQDESVVDDSQLPKDRFSAERLKGVDSTLKIQPAELGDSAMYLCASSSATGGFFGPGTRLTVL.

V usage is TRBV14 and J usage is TRBJ1-4, with D possibly matching TRBD1 (5 bases). V was cut by 4 bases and J by 8 bases, with 14 bases left in between. Germline V gene sequence: CDR1 SGHDN, CDR2 FVKESK. The CDR3 contains 14 residues. The CDR3: CASSLALGGEKLFF. The CDR3 bases are TGTGCCAGCAGCCTTGCTTTGGGGGGAGAAAAACTGTTTTTT.

The V and J genes are TRBV10-1 and TRBJ2-7, with D possibly TRBD2 on 6 matching bases. Germline CDR1 is WNHNN and CDR2 is SYGVQD (reference sequence). There are 15 residues in the CDR3. The V end lost 4 bases, the J end lost 2 bases, and 15 bases lay between the germline ends. The CDR3 reads CASSGPAGRTYEQYF. Written as DNA, the CDR3 is TGCGCCAGCAGTGGTCCTGCGGGGCGGACCTACGAGCAGTACTTC.

The chain recombines TRBV2 with TRBJ2-7, with 7 bases that match TRBD1. With V trimmed by 8 bases and J by 2 bases, 3 bases remained unmatched. The V gene's germline CDR1 is SNHLY and CDR2 FYNNEI. The CDR3 runs to 12 residues. The CDR3 bases are TGTGCCAGCTCCCAGGGGGCCTACGAGCAGTACTTC. Translating it yields CASSQGAYEQYF.

This clone was detected once. This rearrangement joins TRBV29-1 to TRBJ2-6, with D possibly being TRBD2 (6 bases). Per germline, CDR1 SQVTM and CDR2 ANQGSEA. The CDR3 runs 14 residues. Trimming left V 4 bases short and J 2 bases short, with 9 bases between. The CDR3 DNA follows: TGCAGCGTTGGTGGAGGGGCTGGGGCCAACGTCCTGACTTTC. Protein sequence: CSVGGGAGANVLTF.

The chain recombines TRBV12-5 with TRBJ2-1; 7 bases are a match to TRBD1. V was clipped by 5 bases and J by 4 bases; unmatched bases: 5. Per the germline V gene, CDR1 is LGHNT and CDR2 is FRNRAP. There are 14 residues in the CDR3. The CDR3 reads CASGLGQLYNEQFF. The DNA for the CDR3 is TGTGCTAGTGGTCTGGGACAGCTATACAATGAGCAGTTCTTC.